These 9 T cell receptor beta chains share one sample of origin, sequenced in a study of cytomegalovirus exposure and HLA in healthy donors. The PCR ran on 60 Vbeta and 13 Jbeta primers. Assay: immunoSEQ multiplex PCR; the TCRdb copy retains only in-frame clones and omits some. The repertoire holds some 110,000 clones, with roughly 70% as singletons. Material for sequencing was PBMCs. The receptors were sampled from a woman aged 25 to 39 in good health and CMV-seronegative.

The chain carries TRBV2 and TRBJ2-1; TRBD2 agrees at 9 bases. With V trimmed by 4 bases and J by 8 bases, 9 bases remained unmatched. The CDR3 has 15 amino acids. Germline V CDR1 and CDR2: SNHLY, FYNNEI. The DNA of the CDR3 is TGTGCCAGCAGTGCCCGGAGTAGCGGGAGTTATGAGCAGTTCTTC. Protein product: CASSARSSGSYEQFF.

This clone was picked up a small number of times. The chain uses TRBV5-6 and TRBJ1-5, with D maybe TRBD1 (6 bases). The CDR3 loop spans 14 amino acids. Germline V CDR1 and CDR2: SGHDT, YYEEEE. The V end lost 0 bases, the J end lost 7 bases, and 11 bases lay between the germline ends. The CDR3 reads CASSLEGTKQPQHF. DNA of the CDR3: TGTGCCAGCAGCTTGGAGGGGACAAAGCAGCCCCAGCATTTT.

V is TRBV19 and J is TRBJ2-7; D might be TRBD1 (5 bases). Looked up from germline, CDR1 is LNHDA and CDR2 is SQIVND (reference sequence). The V and J ends lost 1 base and 5 bases respectively, with 21 bases between them. CDR3 length: 17 residues. The CDR3 reads CASSIVVGAGAYDEQYF. The CDR3, as DNA: TGTGCCAGTAGTATAGTCGTAGGGGCAGGAGCCTACGACGAGCAGTACTTC. The full variable domain, with the rest looked up from reference TRBV19 and TRBJ2-7, is DGGITQSPKYLFRKEGQNVTLSCEQNLNHDAMYWYRQDPGQGLRLIYYSQIVNDFQKGDIAEGYSVSREKKESFPLTVTSAQKNPTAFYLCASSIVVGAGAYDEQYFGPGTRLTVT.

This sequence joins TRBV15 and TRBJ2-2; 10 bases fit TRBD1. This CDR3 has 15 amino acids. Germline CDR1 is LNHNV and CDR2 is YYDKDF (reference sequence). J lost 7 bases, V lost 5 bases, and 7 bases had no gene match. In DNA, the CDR3 is TGTGCCACCAGCTGGCGGACAGGGGGGAGCGGGGAGCTGTTTTTT. This codes for CATSWRTGGSGELFF.

This chain links TRBV6-1 with TRBJ1-5, with D possibly matching TRBD1 (6 bases). The CDR3 length is 14 residues. Germline-derived CDR1 and CDR2 are MNHNS and SASEGT. With 1 base removed from V and 6 bases from J, the gap between germline ends came to 10 bases. The CDR3 is CASSEGTDSQPQHF. CDR3 DNA: TGTGCCAGCAGTGAAGGGACAGACAGTCAGCCCCAGCATTTT.

CDR3 amino acids: CASRPTSGRALYNEQFF. The CDR3, as DNA: TGTGCCAGCAGACCGACTAGCGGGAGGGCCCTCTACAATGAGCAGTTCTTC. The V gene is TRBV2, the J gene TRBJ2-1; 14 positions agree with TRBD2. With V trimmed by 6 bases and J by 3 bases, 7 bases remained unmatched. Germline V lookup: CDR1 SNHLY, CDR2 FYNNEI. The CDR3 length is 17 residues.

V usage is TRBV2 and J usage is TRBJ1-6; D not certain. The V gene's germline CDR1 is SNHLY and CDR2 FYNNEI. CDR3 size: 15 residues. Trimming shortened V by 7 bases and J by 0 bases, and 10 bases separated the two germline ends. In DNA, the CDR3 is TGTGCCAGCATTGTAGGGAGCTCCTATAATTCACCCCTCCACTTT. This translates into CASIVGSSYNSPLHF.

CDR3 coding DNA: TGTGCCAGCAGCTACCCCCCGGACAGTAACACTGAAGCTTTCTTT. It translates to CASSYPPDSNTEAFF. V usage is TRBV7-9 and J usage is TRBJ1-1, with D possibly matching TRBD1 (6 bases). The CDR3 spans 15 residues. The germline gives CDR1 SEHNR, CDR2 FQNEAQ (reference sequence). V was cut by 4 bases and J by 2 bases, with 14 bases left in between.

This chain connects TRBV10-3 to TRBJ2-7, with TRBD2 identical over 7 bases. This CDR3 is 14 amino acids long. CDR1 and CDR2 from the germline V gene are ENHRY and SYGVKD. Trimming at V came to 10 bases and at J to 1 base, leaving 10 bases not matched to a gene. This CDR3 reads CATTGDYSSYEQYF. The CDR3 DNA follows: TGTGCCACCACGGGGGACTACTCGTCCTACGAGCAGTACTTC.